These T cell receptor beta chains were read from a single sample in a study of identical twins. From the 5' RACE reads, TCRdb called clonotypes with MiXCR, one entry per CDR3 protein. Here the sample spans approximately 690,000 distinct CDR3 sequences, around 6.1% being singletons. Input material: naive T cells sorted from blood. The receptors stem from a man aged 18 to 30 in good health. The CDR3 runs from the conserved cysteine through the conserved F or W. A D gene is named only where the DNA matches it firmly. Size is omitted from some rows. Given values are once, few, many or a class for expanded clones.

abundance	v_gene	d_gene	j_gene	len	CDR3aa	CDR3nt
few	TRBV24-1	NA	TRBJ2-3	11	CATSDTDTQYF	TGTGCCACCAGTGATACAGATACGCAGTATTTT
few	TRBV5-1	TRBD1	TRBJ1-6	16	CASSTGTAVVYSPLHF	TGCGCCAGCAGCACAGGGACAGCCGTCGTGTATTCACCCCTCCACTTT
NA	TRBV7-2	TRBD2	TRBJ2-1	13	CVSSLAGYNEQFF	TGTGTCAGCAGCTTAGCGGGCTACAATGAGCAGTTCTTC
NA	TRBV7-8	TRBD1	TRBJ1-4	15	CASSSTQGANEKLFF	TGTGCCAGCAGCTCCACGCAGGGGGCTAATGAAAAACTGTTTTTT
few	TRBV12-3/TRBV12-4	NA	TRBJ1-4	14	CASTRTDRREKLFF	TGTGCCAGCACCAGGACAGACCGTCGTGAAAAACTGTTTTTT
many	TRBV5-1	NA	TRBJ2-1	13	CASSYPEPNEQFF	TGCGCCAGCAGCTACCCGGAACCGAATGAGCAGTTCTTC
many	TRBV24-1	NA	TRBJ2-3	14	CATSDYLNQDTQYF	TGTGCCACCAGTGATTATCTAAACCAAGATACGCAGTATTTT
NA	TRBV7-9	NA	TRBJ2-1	14	CASSFDLFYNEQFF	TGTGCCAGCAGCTTTGACCTCTTCTACAATGAGCAGTTCTTC
NA	TRBV12-3/TRBV12-4	TRBD1	TRBJ2-6	15	CASSQTGTGANVLTF	TGTGCCAGCAGCCAGACAGGGACTGGGGCCAACGTCCTGACTTTC
NA	TRBV7-8	NA	TRBJ2-1	17	CASSSQGGGSLHNEQFF	TGTGCCAGCAGCTCCCAGGGGGGCGGGAGCCTTCACAATGAGCAGTTCTTC
NA	TRBV5-4	TRBD2	TRBJ2-3	18	CASSWAGLAGVSTDTQYF	TGTGCCAGCAGCTGGGCAGGTCTAGCGGGAGTAAGCACAGATACGCAGTATTTT
NA	TRBV12-3/TRBV12-4	TRBD2	TRBJ2-7	17	CASSFDLASGRVYEQYF	TGTGCCAGCAGTTTTGATTTAGCTAGCGGGCGGGTCTACGAGCAGTACTTC
NA	TRBV20-1	NA	TRBJ1-5	15	CSARDMANSNQPQHF	TGCAGTGCTAGAGATATGGCGAATAGCAATCAGCCCCAGCATTTT
few	TRBV15	NA	TRBJ2-1	15	CATSRVQGSYNEQFF	TGTGCCACCAGCAGAGTCCAGGGCTCCTACAATGAGCAGTTCTTC
NA	TRBV5-1	NA	TRBJ2-2	12	CASSDRIGELFF	TGCGCCAGCTCCGACCGGATCGGGGAGCTGTTTTTT
many	TRBV7-9	TRBD1	TRBJ1-2	12	CASSLDRVGYTF	TGTGCCAGCAGCCTGGACAGGGTGGGCTACACCTTC
NA	TRBV20-1	NA	TRBJ2-5	13	CSALGGGQETQYF	TGCAGTGCCCTCGGAGGGGGCCAAGAGACCCAGTACTTC
NA	TRBV11-2	NA	TRBJ2-3	16	CASSLDGGPGRITQYF	TGTGCCAGCAGCTTAGATGGGGGACCCGGCCGGATTACGCAGTATTTT
many	TRBV29-1	NA	TRBJ2-2	14	CSAEIDRNTGELFF	TGCAGCGCCGAAATTGACAGGAACACCGGGGAGCTGTTTTTT
many	TRBV5-5	NA	TRBJ2-1	16	CASSKIAESSYNEQFF	TGTGCCAGCAGCAAAATAGCGGAAAGCTCCTACAATGAGCAGTTCTTC
many	TRBV12-3/TRBV12-4	TRBD2	TRBJ2-3	18	CASSPGTSGTTVKDTQYF	TGTGCCAGCAGCCCCGGGACTAGCGGGACAACGGTAAAAGATACGCAGTATTTT
few	TRBV5-1	NA	TRBJ2-3	14	CASSARERSDTQYF	TGCGCCAGCAGCGCCCGAGAGAGGTCGGATACGCAGTATTTT
many	TRBV20-1	NA	TRBJ2-7	14	CSAREWRDPYEQYF	TGCAGTGCTAGAGAATGGCGGGACCCGTACGAGCAGTACTTC
NA	TRBV2	NA	TRBJ1-5	16	CASSPGGRISNQPQHF	TGTGCCAGCAGTCCCGGGGGACGGATTAGCAATCAGCCCCAGCATTTT
many	TRBV12-3/TRBV12-4	NA	TRBJ2-3	14	CASSLGNQPDTQYF	TGTGCCAGCAGTTTAGGAAACCAACCAGATACGCAGTATTTT
few	TRBV5-1	NA	TRBJ2-5	14	CASSLGIEIGTQYF	TGCGCCAGCAGCTTGGGTATTGAGATAGGGACCCAGTACTTC
many	TRBV10-2	NA	TRBJ2-3	12	CASRVVADTQYF	TGCGCCAGCAGGGTAGTCGCGGATACGCAGTATTTT
NA	TRBV21-1	NA	TRBJ2-1	20	CASSKGVTSGYPIFYNEQFF	TGTGCCAGCAGCAAAGGGGTTACCTCGGGATACCCTATCTTCTACAATGAGCAGTTCTTC
few	TRBV28	NA	TRBJ2-7	16	CASSLHPLGSSYEQYF	TGTGCCAGCAGTTTGCATCCTCTAGGAAGCTCCTACGAGCAGTACTTC
few	TRBV19	TRBD1	TRBJ2-7	14	CASSTGGGFYEQYF	TGTGCCAGTAGCACAGGGGGCGGATTTTACGAGCAGTACTTC
many	TRBV20-1	NA	TRBJ1-1	14	CSARDGGKQTEAFF	TGCAGTGCTAGAGATGGGGGGAAACAAACTGAAGCTTTCTTT
NA	TRBV5-1	NA	TRBJ1-1	14	CASSLALGYTEAFF	TGCGCCAGCAGCTTGGCCCTGGGGTACACTGAAGCTTTCTTT
many	TRBV27	NA	TRBJ2-2	15	CASSLFWESVGELFF	TGTGCCAGCAGTTTATTTTGGGAGTCGGTCGGGGAGCTGTTTTTT